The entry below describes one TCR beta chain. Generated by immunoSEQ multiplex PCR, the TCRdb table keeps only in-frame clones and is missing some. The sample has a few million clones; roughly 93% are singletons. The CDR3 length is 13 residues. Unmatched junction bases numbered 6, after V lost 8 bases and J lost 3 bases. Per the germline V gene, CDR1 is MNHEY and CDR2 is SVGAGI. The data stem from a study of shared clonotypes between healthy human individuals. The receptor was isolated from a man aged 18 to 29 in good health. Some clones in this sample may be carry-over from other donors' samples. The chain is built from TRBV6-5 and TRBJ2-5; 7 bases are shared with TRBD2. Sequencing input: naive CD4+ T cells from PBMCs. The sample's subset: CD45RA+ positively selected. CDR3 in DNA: TGTGCCAGCGGACGGGGGAGGGAAGAGACCCAGTACTTC. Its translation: CASGRGREETQYF.